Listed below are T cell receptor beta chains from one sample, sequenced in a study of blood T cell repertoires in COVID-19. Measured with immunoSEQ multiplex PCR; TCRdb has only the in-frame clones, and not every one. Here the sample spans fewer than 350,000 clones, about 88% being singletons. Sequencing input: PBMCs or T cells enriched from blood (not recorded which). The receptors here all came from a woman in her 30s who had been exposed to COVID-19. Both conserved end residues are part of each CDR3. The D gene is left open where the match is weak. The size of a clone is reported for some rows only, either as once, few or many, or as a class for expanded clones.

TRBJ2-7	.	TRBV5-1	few	TGCGCCAGCAGCTTGGAGTTAGCGGCTCCCTACTACGAGCAGTACTTC	CASSLELAAPYYEQYF
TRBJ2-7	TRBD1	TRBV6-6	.	TGTGCCAGCAGTTACCCCGGACAGGGTTATCCCTACGAGCAGTACTTC	CASSYPGQGYPYEQYF
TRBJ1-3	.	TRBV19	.	TGTGCCAGTAGTATGGGTACTAAGAGCTCTGGAAACACCATATATTTT	CASSMGTKSSGNTIYF
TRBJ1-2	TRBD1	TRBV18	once	TGTGCCAGCTCCCAGGACAGGGTCGGCTACACCTTC	CASSQDRVGYTF
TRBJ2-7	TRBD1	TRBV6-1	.	TGTGCCAGCAGTGAAGGTCGGACAGGGGGCAACGAGCAGTACTTC	CASSEGRTGGNEQYF
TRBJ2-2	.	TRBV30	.	TGTGCCTGGAGTGTAACATATCCCGGGGAGCTGTTTTTT	CAWSVTYPGELFF
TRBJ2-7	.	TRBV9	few	TGTGCCAGCAGCGAGTTAGCGGTGGATTCAGAGCAGTACTTC	CASSELAVDSEQYF
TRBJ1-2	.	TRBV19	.	TGTGCCAGTAGATGGGCAGGGGACGGCTACACCTTC	CASRWAGDGYTF
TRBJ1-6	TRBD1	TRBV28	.	TGTGCCGGACAGGCTGGGCAGGGGAATTCACCCCTCCACTTT	CAGQAGQGNSPLHF
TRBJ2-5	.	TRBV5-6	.	TGTGCCAGCAGTCCCGGTTGGAGCCAAGAGACCCAGTACTTC	CASSPGWSQETQYF
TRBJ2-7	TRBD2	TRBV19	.	TGTGCCAGTAGTGCAGGGACTAGCGGGTCCTACGAGCAGTACTTC	CASSAGTSGSYEQYF
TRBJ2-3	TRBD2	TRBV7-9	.	TGTGCCAGTCGGCCCCGCGGGAGCTTGGGCACAGATACGCAGTATTTT	CASRPRGSLGTDTQYF
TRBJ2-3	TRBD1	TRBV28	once	TGTGCCAGCAGCCCGACAGGGGGCTCCACAGATACGCAGTATTTT	CASSPTGGSTDTQYF
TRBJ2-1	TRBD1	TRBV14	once	TGTGCCAGCAGCCACACAGGGGGCTCCTTCGTCTCCTACAATGAGCAGTTCTTC	CASSHTGGSFVSYNEQFF
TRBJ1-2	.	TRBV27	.	TGTGCCAGCAGTTTGGGGTTCGTTGGGCCCGGAGGCTCTGGCTACACCTTC	CASSLGFVGPGGSGYTF
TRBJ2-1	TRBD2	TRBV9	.	TGTGCCAGCAGCGGCGGGACTAGCGGGAGGTTGGGCTCCTACAATGAGCAGTTCTTC	CASSGGTSGRLGSYNEQFF
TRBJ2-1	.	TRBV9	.	TGTGCCAGCAGCTTAGCGTACAGCTCCTACAATGAGCAGTTCTTC	CASSLAYSSYNEQFF
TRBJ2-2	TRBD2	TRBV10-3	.	TGTGCCATCAGTGTTCTGGTGGCTAGCGGGAATAGCAGCGGGGAGCTGTTTTTT	CAISVLVASGNSSGELFF
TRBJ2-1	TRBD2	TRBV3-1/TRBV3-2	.	TGTGCCAGCAGCCACTCCGACCGGGAGGGCACTGAGCAGTTCTTC	CASSHSDREGTEQFF
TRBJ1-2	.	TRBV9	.	TGTGCCAGCAGCGTAGCGGTAGGGGGAGGGTATGGCTACACCTTC	CASSVAVGGGYGYTF
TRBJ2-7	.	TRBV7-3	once	TGTGCCAGCAGCTTAAGCCCGGGACTCTCCTACGAGCAGTACTTC	CASSLSPGLSYEQYF
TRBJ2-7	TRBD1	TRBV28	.	TGTGCCAGTTTATCACCGGGACAGGGAGGTTCCTACGAGCAGTACTTC	CASLSPGQGGSYEQYF
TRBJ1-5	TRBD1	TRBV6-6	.	TGTGCCAGCAGTATAGACAGGGTAAATCAGCCCCAGCATTTT	CASSIDRVNQPQHF
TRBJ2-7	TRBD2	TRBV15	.	TGTGCCACCAGCAGAGGCGGGAGCGTATCCTACGAGCAGTACTTC	CATSRGGSVSYEQYF
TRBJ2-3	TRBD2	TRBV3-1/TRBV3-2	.	TGTGCCAGCAGCCTTAGCGGGAGCACAGATACGCAGTATTTT	CASSLSGSTDTQYF
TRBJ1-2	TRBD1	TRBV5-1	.	TGCGCCAGCAGCTTGGCCCGCACAGGGGGAAGTAACTATGGCTACACCTTC	CASSLARTGGSNYGYTF
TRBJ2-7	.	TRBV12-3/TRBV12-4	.	TGTGCCAGCAGTTGTGGGCGGGTGGCCCCGTACTTC	CASSCGRVAPYF
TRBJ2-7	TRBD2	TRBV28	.	TGTGCCAGCAGTTTATATAGCGGGAGAACTTCCTACGAGCAGTACTTC	CASSLYSGRTSYEQYF
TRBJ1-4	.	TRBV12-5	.	TGTGCTAGTGGTTTTGGGCAGGGAGGGGATGAAAAACTGTTTTTT	CASGFGQGGDEKLFF
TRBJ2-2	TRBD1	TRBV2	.	TGTGCCAGCAGACCGGGACAGGGGGCGTCCGGGGAGCTGTTTTTT	CASRPGQGASGELFF
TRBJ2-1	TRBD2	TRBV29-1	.	TGCAGCGTTGAACTAGCGGGGACATTTTATGAGCAGTTCTTC	CSVELAGTFYEQFF
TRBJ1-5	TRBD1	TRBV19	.	TGTGCCAGTAGTATGGGACAGGCCTTCAATCAGCCCCAGCATTTT	CASSMGQAFNQPQHF
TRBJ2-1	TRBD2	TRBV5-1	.	TGCGCCAGCAGCTTGGTAGCGGGAGGGGACAATGAGCAGTTCTTC	CASSLVAGGDNEQFF
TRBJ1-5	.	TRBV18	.	TGTGCCAGCTCACCGGGGCCCAATCAGCCCCAGCATTTT	CASSPGPNQPQHF
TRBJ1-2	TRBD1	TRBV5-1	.	TGCGCCAGCAGCGCTACAGGGGGCGCGGCAGATGGCTACACCTTC	CASSATGGAADGYTF
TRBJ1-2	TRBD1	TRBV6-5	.	TGTGCCAGCACCCCAATAATGGGACAGGGGTATGGCTACACCTTC	CASTPIMGQGYGYTF
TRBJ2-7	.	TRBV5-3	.	TGTGCCAGAAGCTTAGGAAAGACAGGTTCCTACGAGCAGTACTTC	CARSLGKTGSYEQYF
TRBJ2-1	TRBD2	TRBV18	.	TGTGCCAGCTCTCCCCGTGGAGCGGGGATCTACAATGAGCAGTTCTTC	CASSPRGAGIYNEQFF
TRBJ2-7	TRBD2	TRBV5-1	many	TGCGCCAGCAGCTTGGTTAGCGGGAGCCCCTACGAGCAGTACTTC	CASSLVSGSPYEQYF
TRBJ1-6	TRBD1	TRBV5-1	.	TGCGCCAGCAGCACAGATAGACAGGGTTCACCCCTCCACTTT	CASSTDRQGSPLHF
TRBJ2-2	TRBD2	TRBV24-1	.	TGTGCCACCAGTGGCCGACTAGCGGGGACGAACACCGGGGAGCTGTTTTTT	CATSGRLAGTNTGELFF
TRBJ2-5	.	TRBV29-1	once	TGCAGCGTTGGAGTCTCGGCAGGGCAACAAGAGACCCAGTACTTC	CSVGVSAGQQETQYF
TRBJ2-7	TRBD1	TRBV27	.	TGTGCCAGCAGTATTTCCACAGGGGTTCGTTCCTACGAGCAGTACTTC	CASSISTGVRSYEQYF
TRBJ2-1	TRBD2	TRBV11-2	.	TGTGCCAGCAGCGCCCGGGGGGAGTCCTCCCCCCCTAATGAGCAGTTCTTC	CASSARGESSPPNEQFF
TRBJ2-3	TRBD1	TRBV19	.	TGTGCCAGTAGTCCCTGGACAGGGGGCAGAGATACGCAGTATTTT	CASSPWTGGRDTQYF
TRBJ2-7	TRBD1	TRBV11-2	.	TGTGCCAGCAGCTTTACAGGGGTCGGCCGCGAGCAGTACTTC	CASSFTGVGREQYF
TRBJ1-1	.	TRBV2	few	TGTGCCAGCAGTGTCGGGGTGATCGAAGCTTTCTTT	CASSVGVIEAFF
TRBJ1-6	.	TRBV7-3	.	TGTGCCAGCAGCTTAGGGCCCAAGAGTTCACCCCTCCACTTT	CASSLGPKSSPLHF
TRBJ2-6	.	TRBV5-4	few	TGTGCCAGCAGCCCCGGGACCGGGAGCTCTGGGGCCAACGTCCTGACTTTC	CASSPGTGSSGANVLTF
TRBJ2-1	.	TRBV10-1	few	TGCGCCAGCAGTGAGGAGTCCAATGAGCAGTTCTTC	CASSEESNEQFF
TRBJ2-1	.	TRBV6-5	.	TGTGCCACCAGAAACCTAGCACATGAGCAGTTCTTC	CATRNLAHEQFF